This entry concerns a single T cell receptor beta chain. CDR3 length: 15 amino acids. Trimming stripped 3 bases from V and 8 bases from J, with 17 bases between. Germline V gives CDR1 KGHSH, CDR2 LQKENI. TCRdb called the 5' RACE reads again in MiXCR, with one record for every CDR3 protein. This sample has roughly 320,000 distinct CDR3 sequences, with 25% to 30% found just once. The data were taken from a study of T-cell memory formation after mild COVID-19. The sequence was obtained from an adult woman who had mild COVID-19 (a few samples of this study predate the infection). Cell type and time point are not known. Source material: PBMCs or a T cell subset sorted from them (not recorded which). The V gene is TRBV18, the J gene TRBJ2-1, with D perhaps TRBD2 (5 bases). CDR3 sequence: CASSPAGLTGDEQFF. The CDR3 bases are TGTGCCAGCTCACCGGCAGGACTGACTGGTGATGAGCAGTTCTTC.